The 27 T cell receptor beta chains presented below share a single source sample, sequenced in a study of graft-versus-host responses after intestinal transplantation. Sequencing was performed with immunoSEQ multiplex PCR; in TCRdb, only in-frame clones are kept and a portion is missing. The data show approximately 40,000 clones, around 90% seen once. The sample here was PBMCs, taken roughly 300 days after intestinal transplant. All receptors derive from a human patient who received an intestinal transplant, so some T cells may come from the graft donor.

The J gene is TRBJ2-5, the V gene TRBV4-1; D ambiguous. With 7 bases removed from V and 3 bases from J, the gap between germline ends came to 15 bases. The length of the CDR3 is 14 residues. Per the germline V gene, CDR1 is MGHRA and CDR2 is YSYEKL. The DNA for the CDR3 is TGCGCCAGCACTCCTCGGCCGATTAAAGAGACCCAGTACTTC. This codes for CASTPRPIKETQYF.

The chain combines TRBV6-1 with TRBJ2-3, with D tentatively TRBD1 or TRBD2 (6 bases each). Trimming removed 10 bases from V and 4 bases from J, with 12 bases in between. In germline, CDR1 is MNHNS, CDR2 SASEGT. The CDR3 has 12 residues. CDR3 residues: CATYREADTQYF. CDR3 nucleotide sequence: TGTGCCACCTACAGGGAGGCAGATACGCAGTATTTT.

The V gene is TRBV4-2, the J gene TRBJ1-1; tentative D call: TRBD1 (6 bases). Per germline, CDR1 LGHNA and CDR2 YNFKEQ. The CDR3 extends over 16 amino acids. The V gene lost 0 bases and the J gene lost 6 bases, with 17 bases spanning the gap. The CDR3 DNA follows: TGTGCCAGCAGCCAAGAGGCCCACGGGACACTCGCTGAAGCTTTCTTT. Its translation is CASSQEAHGTLAEAFF.

The chain is built from TRBV6-4 and TRBJ1-2; D is unresolved. V dropped 4 bases and J dropped 4 bases, with 22 bases sitting between them. Germline V gene lookup returns CDR1 MRHNA and CDR2 SNTAGT. The CDR3 loop spans 17 amino acids. Here the CDR3 reads CASSGKGPHGKTYGYTF. Written as DNA, the CDR3 is TGTGCCAGCAGTGGCAAAGGCCCACACGGAAAGACCTATGGCTACACCTTC.

J is TRBJ2-3 and V is TRBV29-1; no clear D. V was shortened by 2 bases and J by 0 bases, with 12 bases between the two germline ends. CDR3 length: 15 amino acids. CDR1 is SQVTM and CDR2 is ANQGSEA in the germline V gene. CDR3 in amino acids: CSVEWASTSTDTQYF. The CDR3 coding sequence is TGCAGCGTTGAATGGGCCAGTACTAGCACAGATACGCAGTATTTT.

The rearrangement joins TRBV29-1 to TRBJ2-4, with a tentative D call TRBD2 (6 bases). V was trimmed by 2 bases and J by 6 bases, leaving 11 bases between them. Per the germline V gene, CDR1 is SQVTM and CDR2 is ANQGSEA. There are 13 residues in the CDR3. CDR3 in DNA: TGCAGCGTTGAAAAGGGAGGAGGAAACATTCAGTACTTC. Translation: CSVEKGGGNIQYF.

This clone was seen more than once but under ten times. The V and J genes are TRBV4-2 and TRBJ1-2; D may be TRBD1 (5 bases). Trimming pared 0 bases from V and 2 bases from J, leaving 10 bases between. CDR3 length: 15 amino acids. Per germline, CDR1 LGHNA and CDR2 YNFKEQ. CDR3 region: CASSQEVGGNYGYTF. The CDR3 bases are TGTGCCAGCAGCCAAGAGGTGGGGGGGAACTATGGCTACACCTTC.

V and J are TRBV7-3 and TRBJ1-1; D gene ambiguous. Germline loops: CDR1 SGHTA, CDR2 FQGTGA. Trimming stripped 4 bases from V and 5 bases from J, with 8 bases between. This CDR3 contains 12 residues. The CDR3 is CASSSTGTEAFF. CDR3 nucleotide sequence: TGTGCCAGCAGCTCAACCGGGACTGAAGCTTTCTTT.

This clone was detected a few times. This rearrangement joins TRBV18 to TRBJ2-2; TRBD1 agrees at 7 bases. Germline V gives CDR1 KGHSH, CDR2 LQKENI. The CDR3 loop spans 15 amino acids. Trimming at V came to 2 bases and at J to 4 bases, leaving 4 bases not matched to a gene. The CDR3 nucleotides read TGTGCCAGCTCACCAAGGGACAGATTCACCGGGGAGCTGTTTTTT. Protein: CASSPRDRFTGELFF.

This chain uses TRBV5-4 with TRBJ2-1; D possibly corresponds to TRBD1 (5 bases). CDR1 and CDR2 (germline): SGHNT, YYREEE (reference sequence). This CDR3 is 15 amino acids long. Trimming cost V 4 bases and J 11 bases, with 22 bases left between them. CDR3 in DNA: TGTGCCAGCAGCATCGTGACCTCCTCCAGGGTACAGCAGTTCTTC. The encoded protein is CASSIVTSSRVQQFF. The complete variable domain, with remaining parts taken from reference TRBV5-4 and TRBJ2-1, reads ETGVTQSPTHLIKTRGQQVTLRCSSQSGHNTVSWYQQALGQGPQFIFQYYREEENGRGNFPPRFSGLQFPNYSSELNVNALELDDSALYLCASSIVTSSRVQQFFGPGTRLTVL.

V usage is TRBV19 and J usage is TRBJ1-5; perhaps TRBD1 as D (6 bases). V lost 7 bases to trimming and J lost 4 bases, with 14 bases between them. CDR3 length: 14 amino acids. Germline CDR1 and CDR2: LNHDA and SQIVND (reference sequence). Here the CDR3 reads CASTLMQGNQPQHF. CDR3 DNA sequence: TGTGCCAGTACCCTGATGCAGGGGAATCAGCCCCAGCATTTT.

This chain uses TRBV19 with TRBJ1-1; tentatively, D is TRBD1 (6 bases). The CDR3 contains 13 residues. Trimming took off 4 bases at V and 4 bases at J, with 10 bases between the two ends. In germline, CDR1 is LNHDA, CDR2 SQIVND (reference sequence). The CDR3 loop is CASSTRQATEAFF. The CDR3, as DNA: TGTGCCAGTAGTACCCGACAGGCCACTGAAGCTTTCTTT.

This clone was counted between two and nine times. The chain is built from TRBV5-1 and TRBJ2-1; TRBD2 agrees at 16 bases. This CDR3 spans 15 amino acids. The V gene's germline CDR1 is SGHRS and CDR2 YFSETQ. V was clipped by 4 bases and J by 9 bases; unmatched bases: 4. As DNA, the CDR3 is TGCGCCAGCAGCATCGGGACTAGCGGGAGGGGTGAGCAGTTCTTC. It yields the protein CASSIGTSGRGEQFF.

As concerns this clone: Germline and junction disagree at one end, which may indicate a read error. This sample includes further DNA sequences coding for the same CDR3. The chain couples TRBV7-6 to TRBJ1-6; 7 bases line up with TRBD1. There are 17 residues in the CDR3. Per germline, CDR1 SGHVS and CDR2 FNYEAQ. The CDR3 reads CASSLSLGTVNYSPLHF. DNA of the CDR3: TGCGCCAGCAGCTTGAGTCTCGGGACAGTCAACTATTCACCCCTCCACTTT. Complete variable domain (other parts from reference TRBV7-6 and TRBJ1-6): GAGVSQSPRYKVTKRGQDVALRCDPISGHVSLYWYRQALGQGPEFLTYFNYEAQQDKSGLPNDRFSAERPEGSISTLTIQRTEQRDSAMYRCASSLSLGTVNYSPLHFGNGTRLTVT.

V gene TRBV9 combines with J gene TRBJ2-1; 7 nucleotides agree with TRBD1. Germline assignment: CDR1 SGDLS and CDR2 YYNGEE. This CDR3 is built from 15 residues. The V and J ends lost 1 base and 3 bases, in that order; junction bases with no gene match: 4. The CDR3: CASSVHRGDYNEQFF. In nucleotides, the CDR3 is TGTGCCAGCAGCGTACACAGGGGCGACTACAATGAGCAGTTCTTC.

V usage is TRBV5-1 and J usage is TRBJ1-2; D gene ambiguous. Germline V gene lookup returns CDR1 SGHRS and CDR2 YFSETQ. The CDR3 has 14 amino acids. The ends were cut back, 3 bases at V and 1 base at J, with 10 bases in the middle. The chain's CDR3 is CASSSLGGNYGYTF. The CDR3, as DNA: TGCGCCAGCAGCTCTCTGGGCGGTAACTATGGCTACACCTTC.

In this sample, this clone turned up a few times. The genes are TRBV10-3 and TRBJ1-1; no clear D. Trimming stripped 2 bases from V and 6 bases from J, with 7 bases between. This CDR3 comprises 12 residues. CDR1 and CDR2 from the germline V gene are ENHRY and SYGVKD. The CDR3 sequence: CAISEGQPEAFF. In DNA form, the CDR3 reads TGTGCCATCAGTGAGGGGCAGCCTGAAGCTTTCTTT.

As DNA, the CDR3 is TGCGCCAGCAGCCGGGGGCCATCCGGGACAGGTTACAATGAGCAGTTCTTC. Translation: CASSRGPSGTGYNEQFF. The chain carries TRBV4-1 and TRBJ2-1; 8 nucleotides line up with TRBD1. Losses at the gene ends were 4 bases for V and 4 bases for J; bases not matched to a gene: 12. The CDR3 runs to 17 residues. Germline lookup yields CDR1 MGHRA and CDR2 YSYEKL.

This chain links TRBV4-1 with TRBJ2-1; 9 bases align to TRBD1. The CDR3 runs to 15 residues. V shed 8 bases and J 7 bases; nucleotides not matched to a gene: 12. Germline V CDR1 and CDR2: MGHRA, YSYEKL. The CDR3 is CASQKGQGSDNEQFF. In DNA form, the CDR3 reads TGCGCCAGCCAAAAGGGACAGGGAAGTGATAATGAGCAGTTCTTC.

This clone was seen a single time. The genes are TRBV5-1 and TRBJ1-4; no reliable D call. The CDR3 extends over 15 amino acids. Looked up from germline, CDR1 is SGHRS and CDR2 is YFSETQ. V dropped 2 bases and J dropped 0 bases, with 8 bases sitting between them. The CDR3 nucleotides are TGCGCCAGCAGCTTCGGACCGACAACTAATGAAAAACTGTTTTTT. Its translation: CASSFGPTTNEKLFF.

This chain uses TRBV6-4 with TRBJ2-3, with TRBD2 identical over 14 bases. V was clipped by 0 bases and J by 5 bases; unmatched bases: 1. The CDR3 has 16 amino acids. Germline CDR1 reads MRHNA; CDR2 reads SNTAGT. CDR3 bases: TGTGCCAGCAGTGACTCTGGACTAGCGGGAGGAGATACGCAGTATTTT. Protein product: CASSDSGLAGGDTQYF.

V and J are TRBV15 and TRBJ2-5; 9 bases are a match to TRBD1. The CDR3 loop spans 15 amino acids. CDR1 is LNHNV, CDR2 YYDKDF, per germline (reference sequence). With V trimmed by 3 bases and J by 5 bases, 7 bases remained unmatched. The CDR3, as DNA: TGTGCCACCAGCAGGGGACAGGGAGAGGCGGAGACCCAGTACTTC. Protein product: CATSRGQGEAETQYF.

The chain couples TRBV6-1 to TRBJ1-2, with D possibly being TRBD1 (6 bases). V gave up 10 bases and J gave up 4 bases, with 19 bases separating them. The CDR3 runs to 14 residues. In germline, CDR1 is MNHNS, CDR2 SASEGT. The CDR3 sequence is CATFATGRGYGYTF. Written as DNA, the CDR3 is TGTGCCACCTTCGCGACAGGTCGGGGCTATGGCTACACCTTC.

The chain uses TRBV28 and TRBJ1-3, with TRBD1 as a possible D gene (5 bases). V gave up 10 bases and J gave up 2 bases, with 18 bases separating them. The CDR3 is made up of 15 amino acids. From germline, CDR1 is MDHEN and CDR2 SYDVKM. The CDR3 bases are TGTGCCACCCTGGGGGGAAATCTAGCTGGAAACACCATATATTTT. Translated, it gives CATLGGNLAGNTIYF.

The chain carries TRBV23-1 and TRBJ2-3; perhaps TRBD2 as D (6 bases). TRBV23-1 is noted as an ORF with a role that remains uncertain. CDR3 length: 16 residues. The ends were cut back, 0 bases at V and 6 bases at J, with 16 bases in the middle. CDR3 loop: CASSQSGGAARDTQYF. CDR3 DNA sequence: TGCGCCAGCAGTCAATCGGGGGGTGCCGCAAGGGATACGCAGTATTTT.

V gene TRBV25-1 combines with J gene TRBJ2-3; D is undetermined. The CDR3 runs 12 residues. Trimming removed 3 bases from V and 10 bases from J, with 11 bases in between. Germline V lookup: CDR1 MGHDK, CDR2 SYGVNS. The CDR3 DNA sequence: TGTGCCAGCAGTGAGGTCGGCTACGCGCAGTATTTT. It yields the protein CASSEVGYAQYF.

The chain recombines TRBV2 with TRBJ2-1, with 8 bases that match TRBD1. V lost 10 bases, J lost 2 bases, and 7 bases stayed unmatched. Germline CDR1 and CDR2: SNHLY and FYNNEI. There are 14 residues in the CDR3. CDR3: CATRQGPTYNEQFF. The CDR3 DNA sequence: TGTGCCACCAGACAGGGGCCCACCTACAATGAGCAGTTCTTC.